The rows below give T cell receptor beta chains drawn from one sample of a study of B cell selection in AIRE deficiency. Generated by immunoSEQ multiplex PCR, the TCRdb table keeps only in-frame clones and is missing some. The table shows roughly 25,000 clones, with roughly 96% occurring only once. The sample comprised conventional CD4+ T cells sorted from PBMCs. Receptors originate from a human donor with AIRE deficiency. Both conserved end residues are part of each CDR3. D genes are given only for firm matches. Expanded clones get a size class; other rows say once, few or many, or leave the size out.

size,V,J,length,D,DNA,CDR3
.,TRBV10-3,TRBJ2-1,16,.,TGTGCCATCAGTCAACGGGGTCCAGCGGTAGGGGATGAGCAGTTCTTC,CAISQRGPAVGDEQFF
.,TRBV5-1,TRBJ1-4,14,.,TGCGCCAGCAGCCCGACCGGGTTTAATGAAAAACTGTTTTTT,CASSPTGFNEKLFF
.,TRBV28,TRBJ2-4,18,.,TGTGCCAGCAGTGGGACGGGTGTAGGGGGGCGAGCCAAAAACATTCAGTACTTC,CASSGTGVGGRAKNIQYF
.,TRBV7-2,TRBJ2-7,13,TRBD1,TGTGCCAGCAGCCTCCGGACAGGGTACGAGCAGTACTTC,CASSLRTGYEQYF
once,TRBV28,TRBJ2-7,11,TRBD1,TGTGCCAGCAGTTTACAGGGGGAAGGGTACTTC,CASSLQGEGYF
.,TRBV18,TRBJ1-1,17,.,TGTGCCAGCTCACCACCGGACGGGAGACCCATGAACACTGAAGCTTTCTTT,CASSPPDGRPMNTEAFF
few,TRBV5-4,TRBJ2-1,16,TRBD2,TGTGCCAGCAGCTCCCCAACTAGCGCCATTTCCCTTATCCAGTTCTTC,CASSSPTSAISLIQFF
.,TRBV19,TRBJ2-7,17,TRBD2,TGTGCCAGTAGTATCGGAACCGAGGGCGGGAGGGTTTACGAGCAGTACTTC,CASSIGTEGGRVYEQYF
.,TRBV28,TRBJ2-1,14,.,TGTGCCAGCAGTTTCCCAGGGATGACCGGTGAGCAGTTCTTC,CASSFPGMTGEQFF
.,TRBV27,TRBJ1-1,13,.,TGTGCCAGCAGTCACACGTGGGACACTGAAGCTTTCTTT,CASSHTWDTEAFF
.,TRBV18,TRBJ2-2,13,.,TGTGCCAGCTCACCTTCGGGTACCGGGGAGCTGTTTTTT,CASSPSGTGELFF
once,TRBV18,TRBJ1-1,15,.,TGTGCCAGCTCACCATCGGGGGCCTCCTACACTGAAGCTTTCTTT,CASSPSGASYTEAFF
.,TRBV7-9,TRBJ2-7,12,.,TGTGCCAGCAGCCCAGACAAGTACGAGCAGTACTTC,CASSPDKYEQYF
.,TRBV5-1,TRBJ2-1,15,TRBD2,TGCGCCAGCAGCTTGGCGAATAGCGGGAGCAATGAGCAGTTCTTC,CASSLANSGSNEQFF
.,TRBV7-9,TRBJ2-7,16,.,TGTGCCAGCAGCTTAGACCGCGCTAGCGCCGTCTACGAGCAGTACTTC,CASSLDRASAVYEQYF
.,TRBV29-1,TRBJ2-1,13,TRBD1,TGCAGCGTGGGGACAGGGGGCTACAATGAGCAGTTCTTC,CSVGTGGYNEQFF
.,TRBV7-3,TRBJ2-3,13,.,TGTGCCAGCAGCCTGAAGGGTCGGGATACGCAGTATTTT,CASSLKGRDTQYF
.,TRBV7-2,TRBJ2-3,17,.,TGTGCCAGCAGCCGAGGCTCCGGGGGACCCAGCACAGATACGCAGTATTTT,CASSRGSGGPSTDTQYF
.,TRBV2,TRBJ1-2,14,.,TGTGCCAGCAGGTACAGGGTAGCAGGCTATGGCTACACCTTC,CASRYRVAGYGYTF
.,TRBV27,TRBJ1-4,16,.,TGTGCCAGCAGCCCAGGATACAGGGAGGCAAGTGAAAAACTGTTTTTT,CASSPGYREASEKLFF
.,TRBV18,TRBJ1-5,15,TRBD1,TGTGCCAGCTCACTTGGACAGGGAGGTGATCAGCCCCAGCATTTT,CASSLGQGGDQPQHF
.,TRBV14,TRBJ2-5,18,TRBD2,TGTGCCAGCAGCCAAGGGGGCGGGAGGGCCTCCTTTCAAGAGACCCAGTACTTC,CASSQGGGRASFQETQYF
once,TRBV25-1,TRBJ2-5,13,.,TGTGCCAGCCCGGGAAAAACCCAAGAGACCCAGTACTTC,CASPGKTQETQYF
.,TRBV19,TRBJ2-1,16,TRBD2,TGTGCCAGTAGTATATCTAGCGGGAGGGCCTTTTATGAGCAGTTCTTC,CASSISSGRAFYEQFF
.,TRBV4-2,TRBJ1-1,15,.,TGTGCCAGCAGCTTTGGGGGACCTTCGAACACTGAAGCTTTCTTT,CASSFGGPSNTEAFF
.,TRBV4-2,TRBJ2-1,16,TRBD2,TGTGCCAGCAGCCAGGGACTAGCGGGAAATCCCAATGAGCAGTTCTTC,CASSQGLAGNPNEQFF
.,TRBV27,TRBJ1-1,17,.,TGTGCCAGCAGTTCAATTACAGGAATCATGATGGACACTGAAGCTTTCTTT,CASSSITGIMMDTEAFF
.,TRBV5-6,TRBJ2-7,13,.,TGTGCCAGCAGCCCAGGGTTTGTCTACGAGCAGTACTTC,CASSPGFVYEQYF
.,TRBV5-4,TRBJ2-1,16,TRBD2,TGTGCCAGCAGCTTGACCGGGAGGGGGTCCTACAATGAGCAGTTCTTC,CASSLTGRGSYNEQFF
.,TRBV2,TRBJ2-3,17,TRBD2,TGTGCCAGCAGTGAACTTCCCGGACTAGGTGGAACAGATACGCAGTATTTT,CASSELPGLGGTDTQYF